The subject of this entry is one T cell receptor beta chain. This record comes from a study of control samples from healthy donors and cancer patients. This CDR3 is built from 15 residues. Germline V gene lookup returns CDR1 SGHVS and CDR2 FQNEAQ. With 1 base removed from V and 3 bases from J, the gap between germline ends came to 13 bases. Clones were read by immunoSEQ multiplex PCR, and TCRdb kept only the in-frame ones, dropping some. Of around 51,000 clones in the sample, approximately 80% are singletons; the top ten hold about 9.5%. The sample comprised blood. The clonotype comes from a man between 65 and 85 years old in good health. The chain uses TRBV7-8 and TRBJ2-7; a possible D gene is TRBD1 (5 bases). CDR3 in DNA: TGTGCCAGCAGCTTAGAAGCAGGGTTAAACTACGAGCAGTACTTC. Encoded protein: CASSLEAGLNYEQYF.